The 10 T cell receptor beta chains below come from one sample, sequenced in a study of blood T cell repertoires in COVID-19. Clones were sequenced by immunoSEQ multiplex PCR, and TCRdb holds only the in-frame ones, with some missing. The profile covers 200,000 to 250,000 clones, with 88% appearing a single time and 2.7% taken by the ten largest. The specimen sequenced was peripheral blood. The receptors here all came from a woman aged 55-75 years with acute or convalescent COVID-19.

The V call is TRBV27, the J call TRBJ1-1; perhaps TRBD1 as D (6 bases). V dropped 6 bases and J dropped 4 bases, with 18 bases sitting between them. The germline CDR1 and CDR2 sequences are MNHEY and SMNVEV (reference sequence). The CDR3 runs 15 residues. CDR3 residues: CASRSRGGISTEAFF. CDR3 nucleotides: TGTGCCAGCAGATCTAGGGGGGGTATCAGCACTGAAGCTTTCTTT.

The V and J genes are TRBV30 and TRBJ1-4, with D maybe TRBD1 (5 bases). The germline CDR1 and CDR2 sequences are GTSNPN and SVGIG (reference sequence). Trimming took off 2 bases at V and 3 bases at J, with 16 bases between the two ends. There are 16 residues in the CDR3. The CDR3 here is CAWSRRGGRSNEKLFF. Here the CDR3 DNA reads TGTGCCTGGAGTCGAAGGGGAGGGCGATCTAATGAAAAACTGTTTTTT.

The chain is built from TRBV28 and TRBJ1-1; possibly TRBD1 for D (5 bases). Trimming pared 3 bases from V and 5 bases from J, leaving 22 bases between. The CDR3 sequence is 17 residues long. CDR1 MDHEN and CDR2 SYDVKM come from the germline V gene. The CDR3 region is CASSFFPLRDWETEAFF. DNA of the CDR3: TGTGCCAGCAGTTTCTTCCCCCTCCGGGACTGGGAGACTGAAGCTTTCTTT. The variable domain in full, with the rest retrieved from reference TRBV28 and TRBJ1-1, is DVKVTQSSRYLVKRTGEKVFLECVQDMDHENMFWYRQDPGLGLRLIYFSYDVKMKEKGDIPEGYSVSREKKERFSLILESASTNQTSMYLCASSFFPLRDWETEAFFGQGTRLTVV.

This clone has a handful of counts. The chain has TRBV28 and TRBJ2-7; the D gene is possibly TRBD1 (6 bases). The CDR3 covers 14 residues. Germline V gene data show CDR1 as MDHEN and CDR2 as SYDVKM. With 8 bases removed from V and 4 bases from J, the gap between germline ends came to 18 bases. CDR3 region: CASSTFKGVYEQYF. The CDR3 DNA sequence: TGTGCCAGCTCTACTTTCAAGGGGGTGTACGAGCAGTACTTC.

The rearrangement joins TRBV4-2 to TRBJ2-1; 7 nucleotides agree with TRBD2. Germline V gene lookup returns CDR1 LGHNA and CDR2 YNFKEQ. The V and J ends lost 4 bases and 3 bases, in that order; junction bases with no gene match: 6. The CDR3 is 15 residues long. The CDR3 nucleotides are TGTGCCAGCAGCCCTCTAGCGGAAGGCTACAATGAGCAGTTCTTC. This codes for CASSPLAEGYNEQFF.

This sequence joins TRBV5-1 and TRBJ2-7, with 9 bases aligning to TRBD1. The junction had 8 bases not matched to a gene; V was cut back by 4 bases and J by 3 bases. From germline, CDR1 is SGHRS and CDR2 YFSETQ. This CDR3 contains 15 residues. CDR3 sequence (DNA): TGCGCCAGCAGCCACCGACAGGGGGTTGACTACGAGCAGTACTTC. Encoded protein: CASSHRQGVDYEQYF.

This chain uses TRBV3-1 (or the pseudogene TRBV3-2) with TRBJ2-5; TRBD2 agrees at 9 bases. Germline CDR1 LGHDT, CDR2 YNNKEL (reference sequence). V dropped 6 bases and J dropped 5; count of bases not matched to a gene: 10. This CDR3 has 15 amino acids. In nucleotides, the CDR3 is TGTGCCAGCAGGGTTAGCGGGGGCGGGCGGGAGACCCAGTACTTC. Translating gives CASRVSGGGRETQYF.

The chain employs TRBV4-3 and TRBJ1-1; the D is unclear. Germline CDR1 and CDR2: LGHNA and YSLEER. The CDR3 contains 13 residues. The ends were cut back, 0 bases at V and 7 bases at J, with 9 bases in the middle. This CDR3 reads CASSQDLGSEAFF. The CDR3 DNA follows: TGCGCCAGCAGCCAAGATTTGGGCAGTGAAGCTTTCTTT.

The V and J genes are TRBV11-3 and TRBJ2-2; 7 bases agree with TRBD1. The length of the CDR3 is 15 residues. The germline V gene encodes CDR1 SGHNT and CDR2 YENEEA. The V gene end was trimmed by 2 bases and the J gene end by 5 bases; junction bases not matched to a gene: 5. The CDR3 sequence is CASSLRGPGTGELFF. Here the CDR3 DNA reads TGTGCCAGCAGCTTAAGGGGGCCGGGGACCGGGGAGCTGTTTTTT.

This chain connects TRBV18 to TRBJ1-4; D possibly corresponds to TRBD1 (5 bases). CDR1 and CDR2 from the germline V gene are KGHSH and LQKENI. The V end was cut by 3 bases, the J end by 5 bases, with 10 bases between. CDR3 length equals 14 residues. CDR3: CASSPRQLNEKLFF. In nucleotides, the CDR3 is TGTGCCAGCTCACCTAGACAGTTAAATGAAAAACTGTTTTTT.